These 22 T cell receptor beta chains were all obtained from the same sample, sequenced in a study of T-cell reconstitution after alpha-beta-depleted transplantation in children. Unique molecular identifiers featured in how the TCRbeta library was prepared. TCRdb called the PCR reads again in MiXCR, with one record for every CDR3 protein. The sample lists around 440,000 distinct CDR3 sequences; about 10% were seen once. The source material was PBMCs, sampled before TCRalphabeta/CD19-depleted stem cell transplant. These receptors were obtained from a child aged 2-15 years with inherited bone marrow failure, due to receive a stem cell transplant.

The sample holds many counts of this clonotype. The gene calls are TRBV20-1 and TRBJ1-5; perhaps TRBD1 as D (6 bases). Germline values: CDR1 DFQATT, CDR2 SNEGSKA (reference sequence). There are 15 residues in the CDR3. V lost 1 base to trimming and J lost 4 bases, with 14 bases between them. The CDR3 is CSARAYRVPNQPQHF. In DNA, the CDR3 is TGCAGTGCTAGAGCCTACAGGGTCCCAAATCAGCCCCAGCATTTT.

This clonotype was counted ten times or more. This sequence joins TRBV10-3 and TRBJ2-7, with 7 bases that match TRBD2. Germline V CDR1 and CDR2: ENHRY, SYGVKD. The CDR3 is made up of 17 amino acids. V shed 3 bases and J 0 bases; nucleotides not matched to a gene: 11. For the CDR3, the DNA is TGTGCCATCAGTGACTTGGGACTACGCCGGAGCTCCTACGAGCAGTACTTC. This gives the protein CAISDLGLRRSSYEQYF.

This clonotype was recorded at least ten times. V usage is TRBV10-3 and J usage is TRBJ2-7, with TRBD2 matching 10 bases. The V gene end was trimmed by 1 base and the J gene end by 1 base; junction bases not matched to a gene: 4. Germline CDR1 is ENHRY and CDR2 is SYGVKD. CDR3 length: 16 residues. The CDR3 loop is CAISEFLAGESYEQYF. CDR3 DNA: TGTGCCATCAGTGAGTTCCTAGCGGGAGAGTCCTACGAGCAGTACTTC.

This clonotype was counted at least ten times. Here the CDR3 DNA reads TGTGCCAGCAGTTTCGGTACCCCTGGGACAAGATATTCCTACGAGCAGTACTTC. Protein: CASSFGTPGTRYSYEQYF. The J gene is TRBJ2-7, the V gene TRBV12-3 or TRBV12-4, with D maybe TRBD1 (6 bases). This CDR3 has 18 amino acids. Trimming removed 3 bases at V and 1 base at J, with 22 bases between.

The V and J genes are TRBV12-3 or TRBV12-4 and TRBJ2-7; 7 bases are shared with TRBD1. The V and J ends lost 3 bases and 2 bases, in that order; junction bases with no gene match: 7. The CDR3 contains 15 residues. Here the CDR3 reads CASSFGSGGPYEQYF. The CDR3 DNA reads as TGTGCCAGCAGTTTCGGGTCAGGGGGACCCTACGAGCAGTACTTC.

This clonotype was recorded once. It may be a read error: a sequence one base away is much more abundant. The CDR3 DNA sequence: TGTGCCAGCTCACCGTACAACAGGGATTTTGCCACCGGGGAGCTGTTTTTT. Residues: CASSPYNRDFATGELFF. This chain uses TRBV18 with TRBJ2-2; D may be TRBD1 (6 bases). Trimming took off 3 bases at V and 4 bases at J, with 18 bases between the two ends. This CDR3 has 17 residues. Germline V gives CDR1 KGHSH, CDR2 LQKENI.

This clonotype was counted ten times or more. The chain joins TRBV6-5 to TRBJ2-1; D is undetermined. CDR1 is MNHEY and CDR2 is SVGAGI in the germline V gene. V was cut by 2 bases and J by 10 bases, with 9 bases left in between. The CDR3 runs 12 residues. CDR3 nucleotide sequence: TGTGCCAGCAGTTACGGGGTAGGAGAGCAGTTCTTC. Its protein product is CASSYGVGEQFF.

This clonotype was observed at least ten times. The chain recombines TRBV24-1 with TRBJ2-1; 7 nucleotides match TRBD1. Trimming took 7 bases from V and 1 from J; bases not matched to a gene: 3. The CDR3 runs to 14 residues. Looked up from germline, CDR1 is KGHDR and CDR2 is SFDVKD. CDR3 in DNA: TGTGCCACCAGCTCGGACAGGTCCTACAATGAGCAGTTCTTC. Its protein is CATSSDRSYNEQFF.

The table lists this clonotype with many counts. The rearrangement links TRBV10-3 to TRBJ2-5; 7 bases fit TRBD2. V was pared by 10 bases and J by 3 bases, with 11 bases of the junction left unmatched. There are 14 residues in the CDR3. Per the germline V gene, CDR1 is ENHRY and CDR2 is SYGVKD. The CDR3 here is CATKPGEGEETQYF. DNA for the CDR3: TGTGCCACCAAGCCCGGGGAGGGAGAAGAGACCCAGTACTTC.

This clonotype was counted ten times or more. The chain couples TRBV5-1 to TRBJ1-2; 10 nucleotides align to TRBD1. This CDR3 has 16 residues. V shed 0 bases, J shed 5 bases, and the junction held 7 bases outside the gene matches. Germline V gives CDR1 SGHRS, CDR2 YFSETQ. DNA of the CDR3: TGCGCCAGCAGCTTGGATGGGACAGGGGCAGGATATGGCTACACCTTC. As protein: CASSLDGTGAGYGYTF.

This clonotype was detected ten times or more. The chain links TRBV5-1 to TRBJ1-1; possibly TRBD1 for D (6 bases). Germline CDR1 and CDR2: SGHRS and YFSETQ. V was cut by 4 bases and J by 6 bases, with 16 bases left in between. This CDR3 is built from 14 residues. The CDR3 DNA follows: TGCGCCAGCAGCCAGACAGGTTTTCCCCCTGAAGCTTTCTTT. This encodes CASSQTGFPPEAFF.

Note on this clonotype: At one end the junction does not follow the germline gene, possibly because of a read error. The chain has TRBV15 and TRBJ2-7, with 10 bases lining up with TRBD2. Germline V gene sequence: CDR1 LNHNV, CDR2 YYDKDF (reference sequence). This CDR3 comprises 16 residues. The CDR3 loop is CATSRGAGTSAIEHYF. The CDR3 nucleotides read TGTGCCACCAGCAGAGGAGCCGGGACTAGCGCTATCGAGCATTACTTC.

In its sample, this clonotype was seen many times. The CDR3: CAIWSGSFYEQFF. The DNA for the CDR3 is TGTGCCATCTGGAGCGGGAGCTTTTATGAGCAGTTCTTC. V and J are TRBV10-3 and TRBJ2-1; 8 positions match TRBD2. This CDR3 region has 13 residues. Per the germline V gene, CDR1 is ENHRY and CDR2 is SYGVKD. The trim removed 8 bases at V and 8 bases at J, leaving 8 bases unmatched.

There are many counts of this clonotype. The chain joins TRBV9 to TRBJ2-1; the D gene could be TRBD1 or TRBD2 (5 bases each). Trimming pared 0 bases from V and 7 bases from J, leaving 14 bases between. From germline, CDR1 is SGDLS and CDR2 YYNGEE. This CDR3 contains 15 residues. CDR3: CASSVGGSDLNEQFF. The CDR3 DNA is TGTGCCAGCAGCGTAGGGGGGAGTGATCTTAATGAGCAGTTCTTC.

V usage is TRBV27 and J usage is TRBJ1-5; TRBD1 matches 7 bases. The junction had 3 bases not matched to a gene; V was cut back by 0 bases and J by 1 base. CDR1 and CDR2 from the germline V gene are MNHEY and SMNVEV (reference sequence). CDR3 size: 16 residues. CDR3 bases: TGTGCCAGCAGTTTATCGTCGGGACAGAGCAATCAGCCCCAGCATTTT. Its protein is CASSLSSGQSNQPQHF.

About this clonotype: A single base separates this from a much larger clone, so it may be a read error. The V and J genes are TRBV7-6 and TRBJ2-1, with D perhaps TRBD1 (5 bases). The V end was cut by 5 bases, the J end by 3 bases, with 17 bases between. This CDR3 has 16 amino acids. From germline, CDR1 is SGHVS and CDR2 FNYEAQ. The CDR3, as DNA: TGTGCCAGCAGCATCAGATGGACAAACTTCTACAATGAGCAGTTCTTC. Protein product: CASSIRWTNFYNEQFF.

This clonotype came up many times. CDR3: CASSQAGTRLVYEQYF. The DNA for the CDR3 is TGTGCCAGCAGCCAAGCCGGGACACGACTAGTCTACGAGCAGTACTTC. V is TRBV3-1 and J is TRBJ2-7; D may be TRBD1 or TRBD2 (6 bases each). Germline assignment: CDR1 LGHDT and CDR2 YNNKEL (reference sequence). The CDR3 is 16 amino acids. V lost 1 base and J lost 3, with 16 bases in between.

Many counts were recorded for this clonotype. The chain joins TRBV4-3 to TRBJ2-2, with D unresolved. V was pared by 0 bases and J by 5 bases, with 4 bases between. Germline-derived CDR1 and CDR2 are LGHNA and YSLEER. The CDR3 sequence is 13 residues long. CDR3 amino acids: CASSQDWTGELFF. DNA for the CDR3: TGCGCCAGCAGCCAAGATTGGACCGGGGAGCTGTTTTTT.

The V call is TRBV20-1, the J call TRBJ2-1; 7 bases line up with TRBD2. Germline V CDR1 and CDR2: DFQATT, SNEGSKA (reference sequence). The V segment lost 6 bases and the J segment 9 bases; nucleotides outside the gene matches: 11. The CDR3 is 13 amino acids. CDR3 DNA sequence: TGCAGTGCGTTCTTGCGGGAGAGTACTGAGCAGTTCTTC. It codes for CSAFLRESTEQFF.

This chain joins TRBV5-8 and TRBJ2-1; 9 bases map to TRBD1. Per germline, CDR1 SGHTS and CDR2 YDEGEE. Trimming cost V 3 bases and J 6 bases; bases outside gene matches: 1. This CDR3 spans 13 amino acids. The CDR3 bases are TGTGCCAGCAGCTGGACAGGGGTCAATGAGCAGTTCTTC. The encoded protein is CASSWTGVNEQFF.

This clonotype was seen a single time. This clone may be a read error of a much larger clone one base away. The V gene is TRBV24-1, the J gene TRBJ2-1, with 9 bases that match TRBD2. The J call may be mistaken, given a closer DNA end match to TRBJ2-7. The CDR3 totals 17 residues. The germline V gene encodes CDR1 KGHDR and CDR2 SFDVKD. The CDR3 DNA reads TGTGCCACCAGTGATTTGTTAGCGGGAGAAGGCTACAATGAGCAGTACTTC. Protein: CATSDLLAGEGYNEQYF.

This clonotype appeared many times. The chain has TRBV4-3 and TRBJ2-1; D uncertain. The V end lost 0 bases, the J end lost 3 bases, and 9 bases lay between the germline ends. This CDR3 has 15 residues. Germline V gene lookup returns CDR1 LGHNA and CDR2 YSLEER. CDR3 sequence (DNA): TGCGCCAGCAGCCAAGATCTGGCTAGCTACAATGAGCAGTTCTTC. Protein: CASSQDLASYNEQFF.